The clone carrying this T cell receptor (beta chain) was detected only once. Antigen unknown. The source of the sample is a study of Ad26.COV2.S vaccination and SARS-CoV-2 variants. The CDR3 contains 12 residues. V dropped 4 bases and J dropped 9 bases, with 12 bases sitting between them. Study-level findings and limits: Vaccinated individuals (as opposed to placebo recipients) had higher spike-specific TCR breadth.

Some clones are missing from TCRdb's copy, which holds only in-frame ones; the method was immunoSEQ multiplex PCR. Among more than 150,000 clones, around nine tenths were seen once, and the ten largest hold more than 4.5%. The J gene is TRBJ1-2, the V gene TRBV12-3 or TRBV12-4, with unresolved D. Specimen: peripheral blood, collected after recovery from COVID-19. This sequence originates from a human donor who had recovered from COVID-19. CDR3: CASSSVLGRYTF. As DNA, the CDR3 is TGTGCCAGCAGTTCCGTGCTGGGTCGCTACACCTTC.